This TCR beta chain was captured by sequencing in a study of post-analysis software for immune sequencing data. There are 13 residues in the CDR3. Germline V gene data show CDR1 as MNHEY and CDR2 as SVGAGI. V dropped 5 bases and J dropped 8; count of bases not matched to a gene: 6. Study results and caveats: Relative to controls, patients had about five TRBV segments at higher frequency, with TRBV5-6, TRBV5-1 and TRBV20-1 among these. The authors found that F measure strongly co-clustered same-batch samples. Compared with controls, patients showed significantly lower normalized Chao1 diversity.

The TCR beta cDNA libraries carried unique molecular identifiers. T cells numbering 1 to 10 million yielded 450,000 to 600,000 cDNA molecules. TCRdb ran MiXCR on the PCR reads and lists one entry per CDR3 protein. Among about 680,000 distinct CDR3 sequences, around 60% were seen once, and the ten largest hold approximately 10%. This clonotype was recorded only once. What it binds is not known. The receptor comes from a girl aged 2-9 years with multiple sclerosis. The chain uses TRBV6-5 and TRBJ2-1, with 7 bases fitting TRBD2. The specimen sequenced was blood. CDR3 amino acids: CASSIVGGHEQFF. In DNA form, the CDR3 reads TGTGCCAGCAGTATCGTGGGAGGGCATGAGCAGTTCTTC.